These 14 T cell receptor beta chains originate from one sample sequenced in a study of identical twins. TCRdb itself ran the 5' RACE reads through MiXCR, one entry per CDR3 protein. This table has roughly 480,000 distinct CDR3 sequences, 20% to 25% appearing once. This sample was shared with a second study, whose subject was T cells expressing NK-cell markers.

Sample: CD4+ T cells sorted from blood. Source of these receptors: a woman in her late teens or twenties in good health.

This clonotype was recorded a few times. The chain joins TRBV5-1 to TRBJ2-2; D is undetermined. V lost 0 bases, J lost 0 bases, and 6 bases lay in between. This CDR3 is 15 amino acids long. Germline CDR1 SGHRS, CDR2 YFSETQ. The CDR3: CASSLEVPNTGELFF. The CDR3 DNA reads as TGCGCCAGCAGCTTGGAGGTCCCGAACACCGGGGAGCTGTTTTTT.

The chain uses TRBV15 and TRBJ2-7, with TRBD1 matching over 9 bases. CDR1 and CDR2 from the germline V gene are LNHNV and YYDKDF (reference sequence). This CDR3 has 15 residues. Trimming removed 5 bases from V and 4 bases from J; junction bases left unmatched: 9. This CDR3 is CATSSPGQGLYEQYF. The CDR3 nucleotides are TGTGCCACCAGCTCCCCGGGACAGGGTTTATACGAGCAGTACTTC.

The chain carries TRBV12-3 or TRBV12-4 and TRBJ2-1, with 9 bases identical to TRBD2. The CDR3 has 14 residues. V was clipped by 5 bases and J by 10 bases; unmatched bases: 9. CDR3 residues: CASSVSGRVGEQFF. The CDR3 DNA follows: TGTGCCAGCAGTGTTAGCGGGAGAGTAGGCGAGCAGTTCTTC.

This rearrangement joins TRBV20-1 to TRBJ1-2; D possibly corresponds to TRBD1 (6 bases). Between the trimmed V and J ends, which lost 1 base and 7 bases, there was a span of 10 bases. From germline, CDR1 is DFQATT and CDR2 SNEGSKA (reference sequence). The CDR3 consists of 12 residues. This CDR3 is CSARVGQFGYTF. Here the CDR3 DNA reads TGCAGTGCTAGAGTAGGACAGTTTGGCTACACCTTC.

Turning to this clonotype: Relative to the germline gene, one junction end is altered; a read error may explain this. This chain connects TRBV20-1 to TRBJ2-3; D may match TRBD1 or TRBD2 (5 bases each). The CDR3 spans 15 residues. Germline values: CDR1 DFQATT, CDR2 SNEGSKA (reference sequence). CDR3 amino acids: CSVSSAAPYTGTQYF. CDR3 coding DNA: TGCAGTGTCAGTTCAGCGGCACCCTACACAGGTACGCAGTATTTT.

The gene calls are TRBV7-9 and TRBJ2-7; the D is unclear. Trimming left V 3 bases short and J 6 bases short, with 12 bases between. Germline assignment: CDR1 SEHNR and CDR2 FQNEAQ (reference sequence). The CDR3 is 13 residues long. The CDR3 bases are TGTGCCAGCAGCTTTTGGAACAGCGCCGAGCAGTACTTC. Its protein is CASSFWNSAEQYF.

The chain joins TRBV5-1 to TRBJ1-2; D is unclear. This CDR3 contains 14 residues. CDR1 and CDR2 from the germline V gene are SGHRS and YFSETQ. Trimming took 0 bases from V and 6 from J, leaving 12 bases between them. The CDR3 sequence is CASSLGAAGDGYTF. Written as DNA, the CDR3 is TGCGCCAGCAGCTTGGGGGCGGCAGGAGATGGCTACACCTTC.

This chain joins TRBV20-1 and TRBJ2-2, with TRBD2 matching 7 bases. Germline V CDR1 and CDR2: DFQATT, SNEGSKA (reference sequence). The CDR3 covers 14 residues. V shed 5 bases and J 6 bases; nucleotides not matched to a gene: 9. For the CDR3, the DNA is TGCAGTGCTGCGGGAGACCCCGGAGCCGGGGAGCTGTTTTTT. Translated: CSAAGDPGAGELFF.

The CDR3: CASSPPVKGGTGEQYF. CDR3 coding DNA: TGCGCCAGCAGCCCCCCCGTGAAGGGGGGAACGGGAGAGCAGTACTTC. This chain links TRBV5-1 with TRBJ2-7; either TRBD1 or TRBD2 may supply D (6 bases each). Deletions cut 4 bases from V and 7 bases from J, with 24 bases between. The germline CDR1 and CDR2 sequences are SGHRS and YFSETQ. The CDR3 sequence is 16 residues long.

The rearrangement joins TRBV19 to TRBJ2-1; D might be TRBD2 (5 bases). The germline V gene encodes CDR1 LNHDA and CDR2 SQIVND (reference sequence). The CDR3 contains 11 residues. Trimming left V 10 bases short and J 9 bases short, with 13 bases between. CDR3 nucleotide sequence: TGTGCCACGACGGACGGGGTTGAGCAGTTCTTC. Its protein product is CATTDGVEQFF.

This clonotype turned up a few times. CDR3 protein: CASSQLGQGRNNEQFF. The CDR3 bases are TGCGCCAGCAGCCAACTCGGACAGGGGCGAAACAATGAGCAGTTCTTC. The gene calls are TRBV4-1 and TRBJ2-1, with TRBD1 identical over 9 bases. CDR1 and CDR2 (germline): MGHRA, YSYEKL. With V trimmed by 2 bases and J by 5 bases, 7 bases remained unmatched. There are 16 residues in the CDR3.

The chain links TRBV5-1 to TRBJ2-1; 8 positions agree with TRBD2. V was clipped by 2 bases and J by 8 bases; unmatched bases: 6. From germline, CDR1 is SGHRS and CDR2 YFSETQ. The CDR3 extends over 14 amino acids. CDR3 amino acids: CASSLQTSGHEQFF. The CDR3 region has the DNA TGCGCCAGCAGCTTACAAACTAGCGGCCATGAGCAGTTCTTC.

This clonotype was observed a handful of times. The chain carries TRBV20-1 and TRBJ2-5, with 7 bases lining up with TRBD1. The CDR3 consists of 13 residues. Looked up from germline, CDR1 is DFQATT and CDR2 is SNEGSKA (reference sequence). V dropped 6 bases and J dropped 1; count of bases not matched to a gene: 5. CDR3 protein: CSATDRAQETQYF. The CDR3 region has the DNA TGCAGTGCAACCGACAGGGCCCAAGAGACCCAGTACTTC.

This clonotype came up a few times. CDR3 DNA sequence: TGTGCCAGCAGTTTGACTAGCGGGGGTTTTGAGTTCTTC. It translates to CASSLTSGGFEFF. This chain uses TRBV12-3 or TRBV12-4 with TRBJ2-1; 12 bases are a match to TRBD2. This CDR3 is built from 13 residues. With 3 bases clipped from V and 14 bases from J, the junction kept 5 bases outside the gene matches.